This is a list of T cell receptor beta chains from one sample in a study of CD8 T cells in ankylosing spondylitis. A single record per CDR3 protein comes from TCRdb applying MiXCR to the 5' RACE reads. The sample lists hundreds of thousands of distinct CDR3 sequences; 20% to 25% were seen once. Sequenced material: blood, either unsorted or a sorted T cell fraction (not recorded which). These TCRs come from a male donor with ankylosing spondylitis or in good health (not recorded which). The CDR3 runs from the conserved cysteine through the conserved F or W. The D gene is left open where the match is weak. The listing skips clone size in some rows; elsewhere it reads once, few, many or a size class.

TGTGCCAGCAGTTTGGATAGGGTTGGAAACACCATATATTTT,CASSLDRVGNTIYF,TRBJ1-3,-,TRBV27,-
TGCAGCGTCGAGGGGACAGGGGGTTACAATGAGCAGTTCTTC,CSVEGTGGYNEQFF,TRBJ2-1,few,TRBV29-1,TRBD1
TGCGCCAGCAGCCAAGGTCCGGGACAGGGGTTGGGCGCTTTCTTT,CASSQGPGQGLGAFF,TRBJ1-1,few,TRBV4-1,TRBD1
TGTGCCACCCATCGGCGCGGTGATCAGCCCCAGCATTTT,CATHRRGDQPQHF,TRBJ1-5,-,TRBV24-1,-
TGTGCCAGCAGGGCGCAGCGGGGGGGAGACAATGAGCAGTTCTTC,CASRAQRGGDNEQFF,TRBJ2-1,few,TRBV27,TRBD2
TGTGCCAGCAGCTTAGCGGGGGTACGAAATGAGCAGTTCTTC,CASSLAGVRNEQFF,TRBJ2-1,-,TRBV7-8,-
TGCGCCAGCAGCTTACGACAGGGGGCTAGCAATGAGCAGTTCTTC,CASSLRQGASNEQFF,TRBJ2-1,-,TRBV5-1,TRBD1
TGTGCCAGCAGTTACCTGGGCAGGAGCTACGAGCAGTACTTC,CASSYLGRSYEQYF,TRBJ2-7,few,TRBV6-5,-
TGTGCCAGCAGTTTCATGGGGGCACATCAGCCCCAGCATTTT,CASSFMGAHQPQHF,TRBJ1-5,-,TRBV12-3/TRBV12-4,-
TGCAGTGCCCGGGGACTATCCCACAATGAGCAGTTCTTC,CSARGLSHNEQFF,TRBJ2-1,-,TRBV29-1,TRBD2
TGTGCCAGCAGCCAATGGGGGCAGGGGGCCTGGGAGACCCAGTACTTC,CASSQWGQGAWETQYF,TRBJ2-5,-,TRBV3-1,TRBD1
TGTGCCAGCAGCTTAGCGCCTAGCGGGGGGGCGCGGGAGCAGTACTTC,CASSLAPSGGAREQYF,TRBJ2-7,-,TRBV7-9,TRBD2
TGTGCCAGCAGTTTAGGGTCGAATCAGCCCCAGCATTTT,CASSLGSNQPQHF,TRBJ1-5,many,TRBV12-3/TRBV12-4,-
TGTGCCAGCAGCCAAGCCGACCTCAATGAGCAGTTCTTC,CASSQADLNEQFF,TRBJ2-1,few,TRBV4-2,-